These T cell receptor beta chains were read from a single sample in a study of PD-1 blockade in classical Hodgkin lymphoma. Profiling relied on immunoSEQ multiplex PCR, and the TCRdb table lists in-frame clones only, not all of them. The repertoire holds some 48,000 clones, with nearly 80% as singletons. Sequences were derived from peripheral blood mononuclear cells (PBMCs), sampled before the fourth cycle of nivolumab. The source is a human donor with classical Hodgkin lymphoma. Each CDR3 is given with its conserved first and last residue. The order of the fields is V gene, clone size, D gene, J gene, CDR3 protein, CDR3 DNA. The D gene is left open where the match is weak. Clone size is given for some rows only: seen once, a few or many times, or a class if the clone is expanded.

TRBV5-6,.,TRBD2,TRBJ2-2,CASSRGLGNTGELFF,TGTGCCAGCAGCCGGGGACTAGGGAACACCGGGGAGCTGTTTTTT
TRBV13,.,TRBD1,TRBJ2-3,CASSPTLQGARADTQYF,TGTGCCAGCAGCCCAACCTTACAGGGGGCGCGGGCAGATACGCAGTATTTT
TRBV18,.,.,TRBJ2-3,CASSPGVADTQYF,TGTGCCAGCTCACCAGGGGTGGCAGATACGCAGTATTTT
TRBV7-2,few,TRBD1,TRBJ1-1,CASSSQGAGTEAFF,TGTGCCAGCAGCTCGCAGGGGGCCGGCACTGAAGCTTTCTTT
TRBV5-1,.,.,TRBJ2-3,CASKVAGPTDTQYF,TGCGCCAGCAAGGTGGCGGGGCCCACAGATACGCAGTATTTT
TRBV5-4,few,.,TRBJ1-1,CASSFRETGEAFF,TGTGCCAGCAGTTTCCGGGAAACAGGTGAAGCTTTCTTT
TRBV7-2,many,.,TRBJ1-6,CASVGGAGGYNSPLHF,TGTGCCTCTGTCGGAGGTGCGGGTGGCTATAATTCACCCCTCCACTTT
TRBV5-6,.,.,TRBJ1-5,CASSLVDQPQHF,TGTGCCAGCAGCTTGGTGGATCAGCCCCAGCATTTT
TRBV27,.,.,TRBJ1-1,CASSARPGGTAKRAFF,TGTGCCAGCAGTGCACGTCCTGGGGGGACGGCCAAAAGGGCTTTCTTT
TRBV19,.,TRBD1,TRBJ1-3,CASSISTGGGGNTIYF,TGTGCCAGTAGTATTTCGACAGGGGGCGGTGGAAACACCATATATTTT
TRBV30,.,.,TRBJ1-2,CAWSLKLQGTKDYGYTF,TGTGCCTGGAGCCTCAAACTCCAGGGGACGAAGGACTATGGCTACACCTTC
TRBV5-6,.,.,TRBJ2-3,CASSLYTQSSTDTQYF,TGTGCCAGCAGCTTGTATACCCAATCTAGCACAGATACGCAGTATTTT
TRBV7-2,many,.,TRBJ1-1,CASSRGRRTEAFF,TGTGCCAGCAGCAGGGGAAGACGGACTGAAGCTTTCTTT
TRBV28,.,.,TRBJ1-5,CASGSGSGVQPQHF,TGTGCCAGCGGGTCGGGGTCAGGGGTCCAGCCCCAGCATTTT
TRBV5-1,.,TRBD2,TRBJ2-1,CASSLTLAGVNEQFF,TGCGCCAGCAGCTTGACCCTAGCGGGGGTTAATGAGCAGTTCTTC
TRBV4-1,.,.,TRBJ1-2,CASSQEGAILGYTF,TGCGCCAGCAGCCAAGAAGGGGCGATCCTTGGCTACACCTTC
TRBV5-4,.,.,TRBJ1-4,CASSVLGEEKLFF,TGTGCCAGCAGCGTACTAGGCGAGGAAAAACTGTTTTTT
TRBV7-2,.,TRBD1,TRBJ1-1,CASSPQGGGTEAFF,TGTGCCAGCAGCCCCCAGGGGGGCGGCACTGAAGCTTTCTTT
TRBV19,few,.,TRBJ2-2,CAIGPGPGELFF,TGTGCCATAGGCCCAGGCCCCGGGGAGCTGTTTTTT
TRBV2,.,.,TRBJ2-3,CASSGARGSHSTDTQYF,TGTGCCAGCAGTGGCGCACGGGGGAGCCATAGCACAGATACGCAGTATTTT
TRBV6-1,.,.,TRBJ2-7,CATAQTPYEQYF,TGTGCCACCGCCCAGACACCTTACGAGCAGTACTTC
TRBV27,.,.,TRBJ2-1,CASSSTHPPRYNEQFF,TGTGCCAGCAGTTCCACCCACCCCCCGCGGTACAATGAGCAGTTCTTC
TRBV6-5,.,.,TRBJ1-2,CASSYEGTLRGGGYTF,TGTGCCAGCAGTTACGAGGGGACCCTTCGCGGTGGCGGCTACACCTTC
TRBV27,.,.,TRBJ2-3,CATTLAPDTQYF,TGTGCCACAACCCTAGCGCCAGATACGCAGTATTTT
TRBV7-6,.,.,TRBJ1-2,CASSLEGGNYGYTF,TGTGCCAGCAGCTTAGAGGGAGGTAACTATGGCTACACCTTC
TRBV2,.,.,TRBJ2-3,CASSEGWGVSDTQYF,TGTGCCAGCAGTGAAGGGTGGGGGGTGTCAGATACGCAGTATTTT
TRBV19,.,.,TRBJ1-1,CASSIRTRGSTEAFF,TGTGCCAGTAGTATACGGACAAGGGGATCGACTGAAGCTTTCTTT
TRBV14,.,TRBD1,TRBJ1-2,CASSHPGGIYGYTF,TGTGCCAGCAGCCACCCAGGGGGGATATATGGCTACACCTTC
TRBV5-1,.,.,TRBJ2-5,CASNEGSTQETQYF,TGCGCCAGCAACGAGGGCAGTACCCAAGAGACCCAGTACTTC
TRBV28,.,TRBD1,TRBJ2-7,CASYPNRGSYEQYF,TGTGCCAGCTACCCTAACAGGGGATCCTACGAGCAGTACTTC
TRBV5-4,many,.,TRBJ1-1,CASSFGNTEAFF,TGTGCCAGCAGCTTTGGTAACACTGAAGCTTTCTTT
TRBV5-6,.,TRBD2,TRBJ2-3,CASKKREGGTDTQYF,TGTGCCAGCAAGAAGCGGGAGGGGGGCACAGATACGCAGTATTTT
TRBV15,.,.,TRBJ2-3,CATSLRGEEADTQYF,TGTGCCACCTCACTCCGGGGTGAGGAGGCAGATACGCAGTATTTT
TRBV11-2,few,.,TRBJ1-1,CASSPPRGASLTEAFF,TGTGCCAGCAGCCCCCCTCGGGGGGCCTCACTCACTGAAGCTTTCTTT
TRBV5-1,.,.,TRBJ2-7,CASSLDIYEQYF,TGCGCCAGCAGCTTAGACATCTACGAGCAGTACTTC
TRBV7-2,.,.,TRBJ2-1,CASSILHEQFF,TGTGCCAGCAGCATCCTCCATGAGCAGTTCTTC
TRBV19,few,.,TRBJ1-5,CASRQGGRNQPQHF,TGTGCCAGTAGACAGGGTGGACGCAATCAGCCCCAGCATTTT
TRBV28,.,TRBD1,TRBJ1-1,CASSSQGGTEAFF,TGTGCCAGCAGTTCGCAGGGGGGCACTGAAGCTTTCTTT
TRBV29-1,.,TRBD1,TRBJ2-7,CSVEVRDSYEQYF,TGCAGCGTTGAAGTTAGGGACAGCTACGAGCAGTACTTC
TRBV29-1,.,.,TRBJ2-7,CSVEPTIGRQVQYF,TGCAGCGTTGAACCTACTATCGGGCGGCAGGTGCAGTACTTC
TRBV5-1,.,.,TRBJ1-1,CASSLVAGPTEAFF,TGCGCCAGCAGCTTGGTAGCCGGGCCCACTGAAGCTTTCTTT
TRBV4-2,.,.,TRBJ2-7,CASSQDTTGDSYEQYF,TGTGCCAGCAGCCAAGATACCACAGGCGACTCCTACGAGCAGTACTTC
TRBV27,few,TRBD2,TRBJ2-2,CASSRTRWGELFF,TGTGCCAGCAGTCGGACTAGATGGGGGGAGCTGTTTTTT
TRBV7-3,.,.,TRBJ2-3,CASSLTAGSADTQYF,TGTGCCAGCAGCTTAACCGCGGGTAGTGCGGATACGCAGTATTTT
TRBV7-2,.,.,TRBJ2-3,CASSLESYNPGNTQYF,TGTGCCAGCAGCTTAGAGAGTTATAACCCGGGGAATACGCAGTATTTT
TRBV7-2,.,.,TRBJ1-2,CASSLGRGSRANYGYTF,TGTGCCAGCAGCTTAGGCCGAGGGTCGAGGGCTAACTATGGCTACACCTTC
TRBV5-4,.,.,TRBJ2-1,CASSLARLPNEQFF,TGTGCCAGCAGCTTGGCAAGGCTACCCAATGAGCAGTTCTTC